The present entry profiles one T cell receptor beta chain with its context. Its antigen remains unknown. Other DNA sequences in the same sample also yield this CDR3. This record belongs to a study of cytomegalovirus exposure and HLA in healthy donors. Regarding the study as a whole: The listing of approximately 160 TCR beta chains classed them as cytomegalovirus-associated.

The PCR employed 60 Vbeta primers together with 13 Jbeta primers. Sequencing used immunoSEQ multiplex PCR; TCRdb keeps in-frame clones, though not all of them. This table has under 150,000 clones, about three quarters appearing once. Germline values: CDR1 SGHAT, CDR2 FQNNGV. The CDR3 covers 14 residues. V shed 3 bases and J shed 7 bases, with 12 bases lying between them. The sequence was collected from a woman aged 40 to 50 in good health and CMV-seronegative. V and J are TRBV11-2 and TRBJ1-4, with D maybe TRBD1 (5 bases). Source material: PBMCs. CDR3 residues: CASSFRQGGEKLFF. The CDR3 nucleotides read TGTGCCAGCAGCTTTAGGCAGGGAGGTGAAAAACTGTTTTTT.